A selection of T cell receptor beta chains follows, all from one sample in a study of spatial heterogeneity in lung cancer. In TCRdb, the 5' RACE reads were re-called with MiXCR into one record per CDR3 protein. The data hold 40,000 to 55,000 distinct CDR3 sequences, with about 6.7% observed a single time. The sequenced sample was PBMCs, obtained at surgery. The receptor source for this set is a female donor with early-stage non-small cell lung cancer. Each CDR3 is given with its conserved first and last residue. D genes are given only for firm matches. Rows may omit the clone size; those that give it use once, few, many or a size class.

size	V	J	D	DNA	CDR3
many	TRBV12-5	TRBJ2-4	-	TGTGCTAGTGGTTTGATGGAGAACATTCAGTACTTC	CASGLMENIQYF
few	TRBV20-1	TRBJ2-1	TRBD1	TGCAGTGCTAGACCTTCTAAGGGGGCAAGTTACAATGAGCAGTTCTTC	CSARPSKGASYNEQFF
many	TRBV7-2	TRBJ2-6	-	TGTGCCAGCAGCTTAATCGGCTCTGGGGCCAACGTCCTGACTTTC	CASSLIGSGANVLTF
many	TRBV2	TRBJ2-7	-	TGTGCCAGCAGCCCAGAAGGGCCAGCCGAGCAGTACTTC	CASSPEGPAEQYF
many	TRBV28	TRBJ2-6	-	TGTGCCAGCAGTGAGGGGGCCAACGTCCTGACTTTC	CASSEGANVLTF
many	TRBV7-9	TRBJ2-7	TRBD1	TGTGCCAGCAGCTCCCAGGACAGGGGGTACGAGCAGTACTTC	CASSSQDRGYEQYF
many	TRBV28	TRBJ2-5	TRBD1	TGTGCCAGCAGTGATAGGGACAGGGGAGCCTTC	CASSDRDRGAF
-	TRBV28	TRBJ2-5	TRBD2	TGTGCCAGCAGTTATAATGCGGGGGGTCAAGAGACCCAGTACTTC	CASSYNAGGQETQYF
few	TRBV28	TRBJ2-1	-	TGTGCCAGTTTGGGTAATGCTGGTGAGCAGTTCTTC	CASLGNAGEQFF
-	TRBV27	TRBJ1-1	-	TGTGCCAGCAGTCTGCTAAGAGGGCCGCAGCGAATTGAAGCTTTCTTT	CASSLLRGPQRIEAFF
many	TRBV19	TRBJ2-3	TRBD1	TGTGCCAGTTTGGCTTTATCCGGGACAGGGGAGGTTCCAGATACGCAGTATTTT	CASLALSGTGEVPDTQYF
many	TRBV5-1	TRBJ2-4	-	TGCGCCAGCAGCTTGGGCCCCAGGGGAGGAGACATTCAGTACTTC	CASSLGPRGGDIQYF
many	TRBV11-2	TRBJ1-6	-	TGTGCCAGCAGCTTAGTGGTTAAGACGACACCCCTCCACTTT	CASSLVVKTTPLHF
few	TRBV7-6	TRBJ2-5	TRBD2	TGTGCCAGCAGCATGGGACTAATGGAGACCCAGTACTTC	CASSMGLMETQYF
-	TRBV6-2/TRBV6-3	TRBJ1-1	-	TGTGCCAGCATCCACAGGGAGGGCTCTGAAGCTTTCTTT	CASIHREGSEAFF
few	TRBV20-1	TRBJ2-7	-	TGCAGTGCATTAAAGGGGAACTACGAGCAGTACTTC	CSALKGNYEQYF
-	TRBV4-3	TRBJ1-6	-	TGCGCCAGCAGCCAAGATCCCAGGGCAAATTCACCCCTCCACTTT	CASSQDPRANSPLHF
many	TRBV20-1	TRBJ1-1	-	TGCAGTGCTAGGCCCGACATTTTCGGGGGAATGAACACTGAAGCTTTCTTT	CSARPDIFGGMNTEAFF
few	TRBV6-1	TRBJ1-5	-	TGTGCCAGCAGTGATCCCAATCAGCCCCAGCATTTT	CASSDPNQPQHF
-	TRBV5-1	TRBJ1-1	-	TGCGCCAGCAGCGTGAACGGAGAGGGTAAAGCTTTCTTT	CASSVNGEGKAFF
few	TRBV29-1	TRBJ1-2	-	TGCAGCGTTGGTCAGACTAACTATGGCTACACCTTC	CSVGQTNYGYTF
few	TRBV12-3/TRBV12-4	TRBJ1-5	-	TGTGCCAGCAGCAGTACAGGTAATCAGCCCCAGCATTTT	CASSSTGNQPQHF
few	TRBV27	TRBJ1-1	-	TGTGCCAGCAGTTCAAGAACATCGGGGCCTTCCGACACTGAAGCTTTCTTT	CASSSRTSGPSDTEAFF
-	TRBV7-2	TRBJ1-1	-	TGTGCCAGCAGCCCCCAATTAGTGAGCTGGGAAGCTTTCTTT	CASSPQLVSWEAFF
few	TRBV3-1	TRBJ2-3	TRBD2	TGTGCCAGCAGCCACGCTAGACTAGCGGGGGGTATTAGCACAGATACGCAGTATTTT	CASSHARLAGGISTDTQYF
-	TRBV6-1	TRBJ1-5	-	TGTGCAAGCAAGAGGGGGGATCAGCCCCAGCATTTT	CASKRGDQPQHF
few	TRBV6-6	TRBJ1-5	-	TGTGCCAGCAGTGCACTCCCCCCAGGTTATAGCAATCAGCCCCGGCATTTT	CASSALPPGYSNQPRHF
-	TRBV6-2/TRBV6-3	TRBJ2-1	TRBD1	TGTGCCAGCTACCATCCGACAGGGTTCTACAATGAGCAGTTCTTC	CASYHPTGFYNEQFF
many	TRBV10-3	TRBJ1-5	-	TGTGCCATCAGTGAGCCTAAAGGGGGGGTATATGGCAATCAGCCCCAGCATTTT	CAISEPKGGVYGNQPQHF
-	TRBV12-3/TRBV12-4	TRBJ1-6	-	TGTGCCAGCAGCCCCAGGGGACCCCAGGATAATTCACCCCTCCACTTT	CASSPRGPQDNSPLHF
-	TRBV7-2	TRBJ2-1	TRBD1	TGTGCCAGCAGCTTAAGGACAGGGGGCAACAATGAGCAGTTCTTC	CASSLRTGGNNEQFF
few	TRBV3-1	TRBJ2-5	TRBD2	TGTGCCAGCAACCCCCGAGCGGGGGCTCCAGGGGAGACCCAGTACTTC	CASNPRAGAPGETQYF
-	TRBV3-1	TRBJ2-4	-	TGTGCCAGCAGCCCAGGGGCCCAAAACATTCAGTACTTC	CASSPGAQNIQYF
-	TRBV6-1	TRBJ2-3	-	TGTGCCAGCAGTGAATTCACCAGGCGCACAGATACGCAGTATTTT	CASSEFTRRTDTQYF
few	TRBV29-1	TRBJ1-1	-	TGCAGCGTTCGCCGGGAATCAGGAACTGAAGCTTTCTTT	CSVRRESGTEAFF
many	TRBV27	TRBJ2-1	-	TGTGCCAGCAGTCCCCGAGGAGGGCCCTACTCCTACAATGAGCAGTTCTTC	CASSPRGGPYSYNEQFF
few	TRBV9	TRBJ1-2	TRBD1	TGTGCCAGCAGCGTAGATGAGAGCAGGGGGAGAGGCTACACCTTC	CASSVDESRGRGYTF
few	TRBV11-2	TRBJ1-4	-	TGTGCCAGCAGCTTGACGGTACCGTCAACTAATGAAAAACTGTTTTTT	CASSLTVPSTNEKLFF
many	TRBV5-1	TRBJ1-1	-	TGCGCCAGCAGGAGCGGACCCGGTGGGACTGAAGCTTTCTTT	CASRSGPGGTEAFF
many	TRBV12-3/TRBV12-4	TRBJ2-7	-	TGTGCCAGCACCCGGGGACCGGGGGCCTCCTACGAGCAGTACTTC	CASTRGPGASYEQYF
few	TRBV28	TRBJ2-7	TRBD1	TGTGCCAGCAGTCCCCCCGGGACAGGGTTGGTACTTAGCTCCTACGAGCAGTACTTC	CASSPPGTGLVLSSYEQYF
many	TRBV29-1	TRBJ1-2	-	TGCAGCGTTGGTGGAACAGGCAACAACTATGGCTACACCTTC	CSVGGTGNNYGYTF
many	TRBV5-1	TRBJ2-7	-	TGCGCCAGCAGCCCGAGACAGGCTTTGGGCGAGCAGTACTTC	CASSPRQALGEQYF
few	TRBV6-5	TRBJ1-1	-	TGTGCCAGCACCGTAGTGGTGGGGGCGAACACTGAAGCTTTCTTT	CASTVVVGANTEAFF
many	TRBV11-2	TRBJ1-4	-	TGTGCCAGCAGCTTTCGGGCAACTAATGAAAAACTGTTTTTT	CASSFRATNEKLFF
many	TRBV18	TRBJ1-2	-	TGTGCCAGCTCACCACGGGAACAGGGACCTTCCTATGGCTACACCTTC	CASSPREQGPSYGYTF
-	TRBV4-3	TRBJ1-1	-	TGCGCCAGCAGCCAACAACAGGCGAACACTGAAGCTTTCTTT	CASSQQQANTEAFF
few	TRBV5-4	TRBJ1-2	-	TGTGCCAGCAGCGGGACCGCCTATGGCTACACCTTC	CASSGTAYGYTF
few	TRBV6-5	TRBJ2-1	-	TGTGCCAGCAGCTCCACCTGGAGTAGCAATGAGCAGTTCTTC	CASSSTWSSNEQFF
few	TRBV9	TRBJ2-2	-	TGTGCCAGCAGCGTAGAACAGGCCGGGGAGCTGTTTTTT	CASSVEQAGELFF
-	TRBV20-1	TRBJ1-2	-	TGCAGTGCTAGTCCCCAGGGCGCATACTATGGCTACACCTTC	CSASPQGAYYGYTF
-	TRBV5-1	TRBJ2-2	TRBD2	TGCGCCAGCAGTTCCCTCGGACTAGCGGACACCGGGGAGCTGTTTTTT	CASSSLGLADTGELFF
few	TRBV3-1	TRBJ1-2	-	TGTGCCAGCAGTACCGGAAACTATGGCTACACCTTC	CASSTGNYGYTF
many	TRBV16	TRBJ1-1	TRBD1	TGTGCCAGCAGCCCCTTAGGGGACAGGGCCCTGAACACTGAAGCTTTCTTT	CASSPLGDRALNTEAFF
few	TRBV6-2/TRBV6-3	TRBJ1-5	TRBD1	TGTGCCAGCAGACCCCTGTTGGGACAGGGACGGGGTCGCAATCAGCCCCAGCATTTT	CASRPLLGQGRGRNQPQHF
many	TRBV3-1	TRBJ2-7	TRBD1	TGTGCCAGCAGCCAAGACCCGGGACAGAGCTACGAGCAGTACTTC	CASSQDPGQSYEQYF
many	TRBV27	TRBJ2-3	TRBD1	TGTGCCAGCAGTAAGCTCCGGGACAGGGGGCTAGGTACGCAGTATTTT	CASSKLRDRGLGTQYF
many	TRBV7-9	TRBJ2-5	-	TGTGCCATCTCCAATACAGGGACCGGCGAGACCCAGTACTTC	CAISNTGTGETQYF